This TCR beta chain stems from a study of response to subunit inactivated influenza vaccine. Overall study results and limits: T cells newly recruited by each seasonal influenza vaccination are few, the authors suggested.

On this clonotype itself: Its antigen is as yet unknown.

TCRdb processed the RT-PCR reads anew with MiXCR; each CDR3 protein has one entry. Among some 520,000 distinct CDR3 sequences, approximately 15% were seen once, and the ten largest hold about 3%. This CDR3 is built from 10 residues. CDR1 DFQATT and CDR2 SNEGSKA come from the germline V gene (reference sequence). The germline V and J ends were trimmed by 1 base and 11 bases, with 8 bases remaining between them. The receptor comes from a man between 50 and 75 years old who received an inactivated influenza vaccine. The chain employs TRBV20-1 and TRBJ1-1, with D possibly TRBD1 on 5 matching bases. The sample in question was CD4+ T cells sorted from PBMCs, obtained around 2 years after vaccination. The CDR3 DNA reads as TGCAGTGCTAGAGTCCGGGGGGCTTTCTTT. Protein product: CSARVRGAFF.